Each of the 14 T cell receptor beta chains below was sequenced from the same sample in a study of blood T cell repertoires in COVID-19 (dated by TCRdb to the early 2020s). Library prep was done by the immunoSEQ multiplex PCR assay. Entries here come from immuneACCESS through TCRdb and include only in-frame sequences with V and J called. Some clones fail to appear in such tables; in the studies checked, an unresolved V gene covers under half of the shortfall, and the cause of the remainder is unknown. This sample has approximately 200,000 clones in its table, and roughly 83% of those were observed once. Together, the top ten hold 6% of the sample. Sequencing was carried out using peripheral blood. These receptors came from a woman in her thirties or forties with COVID-19, enrolled during active disease.

The CDR3 loop reads CASSLTGTGTYEQYF. CDR3 nucleotides: TGCGCCAGCAGCTTGACGGGGACAGGTACCTACGAGCAGTACTTC. This chain links TRBV5-1 with TRBJ2-7, with TRBD1 matching over 8 bases. The CDR3 contains 15 residues. Germline V CDR1 and CDR2: SGHRS, YFSETQ. V lost 1 base, J lost 2 bases, and 5 bases stayed unmatched.

The chain joins TRBV7-6 to TRBJ1-1; D is unresolved. CDR1 is SGHVS and CDR2 is FNYEAQ in the germline V gene. This CDR3 is built from 15 residues. V dropped 1 base and J dropped 3 bases, with 12 bases sitting between them. CDR3 sequence: CASSLGQTGDTEAFF. The CDR3 DNA sequence: TGTGCCAGCAGCTTAGGCCAGACGGGAGACACTGAAGCTTTCTTT.

The gene calls are TRBV27 and TRBJ1-2, with unresolved D. Germline lookup yields CDR1 MNHEY and CDR2 SMNVEV (reference sequence). Trimming took 3 bases from V and 6 from J, leaving 11 bases between them. The CDR3 runs 13 residues. The CDR3 bases are TGTGCCAGCAGTTTTGGGCGCAAAGATGGCTACACCTTC. Protein: CASSFGRKDGYTF.

The CDR3 loop is CASSLASSSGANVLTF. In DNA form, the CDR3 reads TGCGCCAGCAGCTTGGCTTCGAGCTCTGGGGCCAACGTCCTGACTTTC. V is TRBV5-1 and J is TRBJ2-6; no clear D gene. This CDR3 has 16 amino acids. In germline, CDR1 is SGHRS, CDR2 YFSETQ. V gave up 0 bases and J gave up 0 bases, with 7 bases separating them.

J is TRBJ1-2 and V is TRBV2; a weak D match, TRBD1 (5 bases). The CDR3 sequence is 14 residues long. The ends were cut back, 4 bases at V and 4 bases at J, with 13 bases in the middle. The germline V gene encodes CDR1 SNHLY and CDR2 FYNNEI. The CDR3: CASSGQGSIYGYTF. CDR3 sequence (DNA): TGTGCCAGCAGTGGGCAGGGTAGCATCTATGGCTACACCTTC.

The chain recombines TRBV18 with TRBJ2-7; TRBD1 might be the D (5 bases). The V end lost 1 base, the J end lost 2 bases, and 9 bases lay between the germline ends. The CDR3 extends over 14 amino acids. Germline lookup yields CDR1 KGHSH and CDR2 LQKENI. CDR3 protein: CASSPQTGAYEQYF. The CDR3 DNA is TGTGCCAGCTCACCACAAACAGGAGCCTACGAGCAGTACTTC.

This sequence joins TRBV29-1 and TRBJ2-5; tentatively, D is TRBD2 (7 bases). V shed 6 bases and J shed 5 bases, with 19 bases lying between them. The CDR3 contains 14 residues. The germline gives CDR1 SQVTM, CDR2 ANQGSEA. The CDR3 sequence: CSVTRRGAGETQYF. The CDR3 DNA is TGCAGCGTCACCCGACGGGGGGCAGGGGAGACCCAGTACTTC.

The CDR3 here is CASSTTDPYGYTF. CDR3 sequence (DNA): TGTGCCAGCAGTACCACAGACCCCTATGGCTACACCTTC. The chain couples TRBV28 to TRBJ1-2; no firm D call. V was clipped by 5 bases and J by 4 bases, with 11 bases between them. From germline, CDR1 is MDHEN and CDR2 SYDVKM. The CDR3 consists of 13 residues.

The V and J genes are TRBV30 and TRBJ1-1, with a weak D call TRBD1 (5 bases). The ends were cut back, 5 bases at V and 2 bases at J, with 12 bases in the middle. There are 13 residues in the CDR3. CDR1 and CDR2 (germline): GTSNPN, SVGIG (reference sequence). CDR3 in DNA: TGTGCCTGGGACCGACAGATAAACACTGAAGCTTTCTTT. Its translation is CAWDRQINTEAFF.

This chain links TRBV28 with TRBJ1-1; no clear D gene. CDR1 MDHEN and CDR2 SYDVKM come from the germline V gene. Trimming stripped 4 bases from V and 0 bases from J, with 6 bases between. The CDR3 sequence is 13 residues long. CDR3 sequence (DNA): TGTGCCAGCAGTTCGAGAATGAACACTGAAGCTTTCTTT. Amino acids: CASSSRMNTEAFF.

This clone came up a few times. The chain links TRBV25-1 to TRBJ2-5, with TRBD2 matching 11 bases. V shed 6 bases, J shed 4 bases, and the junction held 7 bases outside the gene matches. The CDR3 length is 15 residues. The germline V gene has CDR1 MGHDK and CDR2 SYGVNS. CDR3 region: CASRVQLAGVETQYF. CDR3 nucleotide sequence: TGTGCCAGCAGGGTCCAACTAGCGGGAGTAGAGACCCAGTACTTC.

Only one count was recorded for this clone. The chain is built from TRBV5-1 and TRBJ2-3; D gene uncertain. This CDR3 has 15 amino acids. Germline loops: CDR1 SGHRS, CDR2 YFSETQ. Deletions cut 2 bases from V and 2 bases from J, with 12 bases between. CDR3 sequence reads: CASSFGGGATDTQYF. CDR3 DNA sequence: TGCGCCAGCAGCTTCGGCGGCGGCGCCACAGATACGCAGTATTTT.

This chain connects TRBV11-2 to TRBJ2-7; 10 nucleotides align to TRBD2. The V gene's germline CDR1 is SGHAT and CDR2 FQNNGV. V dropped 6 bases and J dropped 0; count of bases not matched to a gene: 5. This CDR3 is built from 15 residues. In DNA form, the CDR3 reads TGTGCCAGCAGACTTACTAGCGGGACCTCCTACGAGCAGTACTTC. Amino acid sequence: CASRLTSGTSYEQYF.

The chain uses TRBV18 and TRBJ1-5; D remains unclear. Germline CDR1 reads KGHSH; CDR2 reads LQKENI. The CDR3 has 15 residues. V lost 6 bases and J 2 bases, leaving 14 bases between the germline ends. The CDR3: CASSFEVGGNQPQHF. DNA for the CDR3: TGTGCCAGCTCTTTCGAGGTTGGCGGCAATCAGCCCCAGCATTTT. The entire variable domain, with the rest obtained from reference TRBV18 and TRBJ1-5, is as follows: NAGVMQNPRHLVRRRGQEARLRCSPMKGHSHVYWYRQLPEEGLKFMVYLQKENIIDESGMPKERFSAEFPKEGPSILRIQQVVRGDSAAYFCASSFEVGGNQPQHFGDGTRLSIL.